The subject of this entry is one T cell receptor beta chain. The table came from immunoSEQ multiplex PCR; TCRdb's copy has only in-frame clones and leaves some out. The sample holds around 160,000 clones, 65% to 85% seen once. The entry originates in a study of blood T cell repertoires in COVID-19. Turning to the study itself: Donors in the United States, Italy and Spain gave samples during acute or convalescent COVID-19.

The CDR3 runs 14 residues. Trimming left V 1 base short and J 4 bases short, with 8 bases between. Germline values: CDR1 SGHDT, CDR2 YYEEEE. The origin of this receptor is a woman older than 75 with acute or convalescent COVID-19. The chain has TRBV5-6 and TRBJ1-4; D ambiguous. The sequencing sample was made of peripheral blood. Here the CDR3 DNA reads TGTGCCAGCAGCTTGTCGGGAGTTAATGAAAAACTGTTTTTT. Its protein product is CASSLSGVNEKLFF. Full variable domain (missing parts from reference TRBV5-6 and TRBJ1-4): DAGVTQSPTHLIKTRGQQVTLRCSPKSGHDTVSWYQQALGQGPQFIFQYYEEEERQRGNFPDRFSGHQFPNYSSELNVNALLLGDSALYLCASSLSGVNEKLFFGSGTQLSVL.